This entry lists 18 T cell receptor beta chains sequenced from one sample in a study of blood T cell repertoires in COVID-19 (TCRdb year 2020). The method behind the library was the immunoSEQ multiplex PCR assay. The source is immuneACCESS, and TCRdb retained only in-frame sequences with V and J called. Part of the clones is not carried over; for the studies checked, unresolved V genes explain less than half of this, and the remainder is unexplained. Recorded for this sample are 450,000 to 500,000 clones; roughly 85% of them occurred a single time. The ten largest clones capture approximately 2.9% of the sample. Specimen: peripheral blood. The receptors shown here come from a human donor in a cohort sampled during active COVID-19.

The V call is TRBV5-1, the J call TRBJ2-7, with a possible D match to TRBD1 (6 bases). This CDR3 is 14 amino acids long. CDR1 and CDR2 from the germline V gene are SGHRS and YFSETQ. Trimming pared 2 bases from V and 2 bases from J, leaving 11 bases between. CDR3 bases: TGCGCCAGCAGCTTAGAGGACAGAGCCTACGAGCAGTACTTC. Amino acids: CASSLEDRAYEQYF.

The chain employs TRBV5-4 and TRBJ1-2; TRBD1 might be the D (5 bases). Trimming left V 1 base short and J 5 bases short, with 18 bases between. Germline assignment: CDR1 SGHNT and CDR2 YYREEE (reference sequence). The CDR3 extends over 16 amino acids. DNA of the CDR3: TGTGCCAGCAGCTTGCGTCAGGGAGGTTTCTCGTATGGCTACACCTTC. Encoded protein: CASSLRQGGFSYGYTF.

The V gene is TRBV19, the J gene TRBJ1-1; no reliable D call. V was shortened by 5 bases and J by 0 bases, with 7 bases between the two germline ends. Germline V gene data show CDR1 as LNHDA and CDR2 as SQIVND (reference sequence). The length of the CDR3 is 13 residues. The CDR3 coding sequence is TGTGCCAGTAGTTTCGCAGTGAACACTGAAGCTTTCTTT. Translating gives CASSFAVNTEAFF.

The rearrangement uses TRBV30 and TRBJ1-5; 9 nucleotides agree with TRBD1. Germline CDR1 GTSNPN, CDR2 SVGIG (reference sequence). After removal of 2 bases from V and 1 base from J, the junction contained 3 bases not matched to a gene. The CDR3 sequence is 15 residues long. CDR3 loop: CAWSKDRGSNQPQHF. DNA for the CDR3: TGTGCCTGGAGTAAGGACAGGGGAAGCAATCAGCCCCAGCATTTT. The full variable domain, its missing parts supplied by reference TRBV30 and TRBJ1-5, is SQTIHQWPATLVQPVGSPLSLECTVEGTSNPNLYWYRQAAGRGLQLLFYSVGIGQISSEVPQNLSASRPQDRQFILSSKKLLLSDSGFYLCAWSKDRGSNQPQHFGDGTRLSIL.

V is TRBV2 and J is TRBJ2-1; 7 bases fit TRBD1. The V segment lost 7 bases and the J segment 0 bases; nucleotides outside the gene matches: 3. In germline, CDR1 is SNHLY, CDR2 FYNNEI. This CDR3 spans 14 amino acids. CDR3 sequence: CASIDRVSYNEQFF. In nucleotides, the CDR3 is TGTGCCAGCATCGACAGGGTCTCCTACAATGAGCAGTTCTTC.

CDR3 region: CASSSTRGETQYF. As DNA, the CDR3 is TGTGCCAGCAGCTCGACTCGGGGGGAGACCCAGTACTTC. The rearrangement links TRBV7-3 to TRBJ2-5, with TRBD2 as a possible D gene (6 bases). Trimming removed 4 bases from V and 5 bases from J, with 11 bases in between. The CDR3 has 13 residues. In germline, CDR1 is SGHTA, CDR2 FQGTGA.

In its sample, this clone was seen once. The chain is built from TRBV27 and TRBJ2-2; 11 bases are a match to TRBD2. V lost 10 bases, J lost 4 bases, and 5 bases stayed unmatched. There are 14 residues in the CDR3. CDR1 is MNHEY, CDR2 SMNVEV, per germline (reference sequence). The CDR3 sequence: CATKGLAGTGELFF. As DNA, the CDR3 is TGTGCCACGAAAGGACTAGCGGGCACCGGGGAGCTGTTTTTT.

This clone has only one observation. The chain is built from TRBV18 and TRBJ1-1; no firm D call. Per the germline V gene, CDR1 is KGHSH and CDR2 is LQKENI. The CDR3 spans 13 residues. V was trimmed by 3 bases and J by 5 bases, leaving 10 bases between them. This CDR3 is CASSPTRETEAFF. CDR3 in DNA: TGTGCCAGCTCACCGACCCGGGAAACTGAAGCTTTCTTT.

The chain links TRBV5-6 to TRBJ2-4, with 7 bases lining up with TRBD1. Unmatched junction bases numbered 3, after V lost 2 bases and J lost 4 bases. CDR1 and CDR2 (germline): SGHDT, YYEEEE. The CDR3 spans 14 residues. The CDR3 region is CASSFQGQKNIQYF. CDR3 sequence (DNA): TGTGCCAGCAGCTTCCAGGGACAGAAAAACATTCAGTACTTC. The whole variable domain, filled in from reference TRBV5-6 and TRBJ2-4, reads DAGVTQSPTHLIKTRGQQVTLRCSPKSGHDTVSWYQQALGQGPQFIFQYYEEEERQRGNFPDRFSGHQFPNYSSELNVNALLLGDSALYLCASSFQGQKNIQYFGAGTRLSVL.

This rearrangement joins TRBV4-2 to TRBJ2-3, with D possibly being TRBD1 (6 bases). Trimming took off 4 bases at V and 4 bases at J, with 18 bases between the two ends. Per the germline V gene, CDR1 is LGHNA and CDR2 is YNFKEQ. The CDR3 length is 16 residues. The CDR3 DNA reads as TGTGCCAGCAGCCTGTCACAGGGAGATGGTTCAGATACGCAGTATTTT. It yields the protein CASSLSQGDGSDTQYF.

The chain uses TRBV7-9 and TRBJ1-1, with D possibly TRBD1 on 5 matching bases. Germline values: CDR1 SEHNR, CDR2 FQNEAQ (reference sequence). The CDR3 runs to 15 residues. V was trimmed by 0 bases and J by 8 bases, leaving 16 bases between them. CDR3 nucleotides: TGTGCCAGCAGCTTAGCACTCGCAGGGTCCCGCGAAGCTTTCTTT. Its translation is CASSLALAGSREAFF.

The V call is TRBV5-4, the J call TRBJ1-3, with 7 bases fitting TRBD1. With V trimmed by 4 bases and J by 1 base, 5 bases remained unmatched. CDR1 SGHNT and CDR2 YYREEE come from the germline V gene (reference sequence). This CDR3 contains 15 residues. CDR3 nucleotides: TGTGCCAGCAGCCCCGGGGGACAGTCTGGAAACACCATATATTTT. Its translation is CASSPGGQSGNTIYF.

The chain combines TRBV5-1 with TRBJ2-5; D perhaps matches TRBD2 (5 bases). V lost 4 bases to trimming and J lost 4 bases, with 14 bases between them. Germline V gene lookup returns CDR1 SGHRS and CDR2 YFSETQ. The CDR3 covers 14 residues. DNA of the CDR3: TGCGCCAGCAGCCAGGTAATGGGGAGAGAGACCCAGTACTTC. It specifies CASSQVMGRETQYF.

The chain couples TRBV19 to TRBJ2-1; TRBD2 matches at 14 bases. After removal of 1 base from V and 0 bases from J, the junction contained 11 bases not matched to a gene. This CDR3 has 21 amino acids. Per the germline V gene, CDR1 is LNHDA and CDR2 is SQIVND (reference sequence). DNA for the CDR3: TGTGCCAGTAGTATAGCGGGACTAGCGGGAGTCCTTGGGGGCTCCTACAATGAGCAGTTCTTC. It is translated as CASSIAGLAGVLGGSYNEQFF.

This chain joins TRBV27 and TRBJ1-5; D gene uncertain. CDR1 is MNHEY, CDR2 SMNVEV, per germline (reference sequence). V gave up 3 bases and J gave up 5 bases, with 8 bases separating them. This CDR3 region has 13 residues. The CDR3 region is CASSLKEHQPQHF. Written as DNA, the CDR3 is TGTGCCAGCAGTTTGAAGGAGCATCAGCCCCAGCATTTT.

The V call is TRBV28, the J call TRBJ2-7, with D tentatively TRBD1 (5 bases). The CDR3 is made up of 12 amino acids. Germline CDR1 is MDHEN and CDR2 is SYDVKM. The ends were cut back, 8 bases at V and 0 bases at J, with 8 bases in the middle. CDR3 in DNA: TGTGCCAGCGGGGCAGACTCCTACGAGCAGTACTTC. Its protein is CASGADSYEQYF.

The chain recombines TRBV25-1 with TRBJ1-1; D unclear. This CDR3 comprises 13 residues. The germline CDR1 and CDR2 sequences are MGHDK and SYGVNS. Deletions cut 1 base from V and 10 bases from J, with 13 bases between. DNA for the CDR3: TGTGCCAGCAGTGAATGGCCGGATACGGGAGCTTTCTTT. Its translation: CASSEWPDTGAFF. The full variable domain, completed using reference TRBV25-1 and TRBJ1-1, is EADIYQTPRYLVIGTGKKITLECSQTMGHDKMYWYQQDPGMELHLIHYSYGVNSTEKGDLSSESTVSRIRTEHFPLTLESARPSHTSQYLCASSEWPDTGAFFGQGTRLTVV.

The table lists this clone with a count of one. The CDR3 coding sequence is TGTGCCAGTAGCCACGGGTTTGGAGGGGAAGGTTATGGCTACACCTTC. Translated: CASSHGFGGEGYGYTF. The gene calls are TRBV19 and TRBJ1-2, with D possibly being TRBD1 (5 bases). From germline, CDR1 is LNHDA and CDR2 SQIVND (reference sequence). V was clipped by 6 bases and J by 5 bases, with 22 bases between them. The CDR3 loop spans 16 amino acids.